This TCR beta chain was recorded in a study of beta chain features in type 1 diabetes. Study information: When patients were set against healthy donors, age, gender and cell yields were similar. The examined sorted cells totaled around 100 million across samples.

The CDR3 contains 15 residues. V lost 0 bases to trimming and J lost 4 bases, with 13 bases between them. Germline values: CDR1 MNHEY, CDR2 SVGAGI. Expressed TCRB transcripts were sequenced because the entire RNA isolate underwent reverse transcription. Measured with immunoSEQ multiplex PCR; TCRdb has only the in-frame clones, and not every one. The sample shows about 38,000 clones, around 60% of them seen only once. The sequence was obtained from a woman in her twenties or thirties in good health. Sequencing used Tregs from blood. V usage is TRBV6-5 and J usage is TRBJ2-7; D gene unclear. The CDR3 region is CASSYSVPGLYEQYF. The CDR3 region has the DNA TGTGCCAGCAGTTACTCGGTCCCCGGTCTTTACGAGCAGTACTTC.